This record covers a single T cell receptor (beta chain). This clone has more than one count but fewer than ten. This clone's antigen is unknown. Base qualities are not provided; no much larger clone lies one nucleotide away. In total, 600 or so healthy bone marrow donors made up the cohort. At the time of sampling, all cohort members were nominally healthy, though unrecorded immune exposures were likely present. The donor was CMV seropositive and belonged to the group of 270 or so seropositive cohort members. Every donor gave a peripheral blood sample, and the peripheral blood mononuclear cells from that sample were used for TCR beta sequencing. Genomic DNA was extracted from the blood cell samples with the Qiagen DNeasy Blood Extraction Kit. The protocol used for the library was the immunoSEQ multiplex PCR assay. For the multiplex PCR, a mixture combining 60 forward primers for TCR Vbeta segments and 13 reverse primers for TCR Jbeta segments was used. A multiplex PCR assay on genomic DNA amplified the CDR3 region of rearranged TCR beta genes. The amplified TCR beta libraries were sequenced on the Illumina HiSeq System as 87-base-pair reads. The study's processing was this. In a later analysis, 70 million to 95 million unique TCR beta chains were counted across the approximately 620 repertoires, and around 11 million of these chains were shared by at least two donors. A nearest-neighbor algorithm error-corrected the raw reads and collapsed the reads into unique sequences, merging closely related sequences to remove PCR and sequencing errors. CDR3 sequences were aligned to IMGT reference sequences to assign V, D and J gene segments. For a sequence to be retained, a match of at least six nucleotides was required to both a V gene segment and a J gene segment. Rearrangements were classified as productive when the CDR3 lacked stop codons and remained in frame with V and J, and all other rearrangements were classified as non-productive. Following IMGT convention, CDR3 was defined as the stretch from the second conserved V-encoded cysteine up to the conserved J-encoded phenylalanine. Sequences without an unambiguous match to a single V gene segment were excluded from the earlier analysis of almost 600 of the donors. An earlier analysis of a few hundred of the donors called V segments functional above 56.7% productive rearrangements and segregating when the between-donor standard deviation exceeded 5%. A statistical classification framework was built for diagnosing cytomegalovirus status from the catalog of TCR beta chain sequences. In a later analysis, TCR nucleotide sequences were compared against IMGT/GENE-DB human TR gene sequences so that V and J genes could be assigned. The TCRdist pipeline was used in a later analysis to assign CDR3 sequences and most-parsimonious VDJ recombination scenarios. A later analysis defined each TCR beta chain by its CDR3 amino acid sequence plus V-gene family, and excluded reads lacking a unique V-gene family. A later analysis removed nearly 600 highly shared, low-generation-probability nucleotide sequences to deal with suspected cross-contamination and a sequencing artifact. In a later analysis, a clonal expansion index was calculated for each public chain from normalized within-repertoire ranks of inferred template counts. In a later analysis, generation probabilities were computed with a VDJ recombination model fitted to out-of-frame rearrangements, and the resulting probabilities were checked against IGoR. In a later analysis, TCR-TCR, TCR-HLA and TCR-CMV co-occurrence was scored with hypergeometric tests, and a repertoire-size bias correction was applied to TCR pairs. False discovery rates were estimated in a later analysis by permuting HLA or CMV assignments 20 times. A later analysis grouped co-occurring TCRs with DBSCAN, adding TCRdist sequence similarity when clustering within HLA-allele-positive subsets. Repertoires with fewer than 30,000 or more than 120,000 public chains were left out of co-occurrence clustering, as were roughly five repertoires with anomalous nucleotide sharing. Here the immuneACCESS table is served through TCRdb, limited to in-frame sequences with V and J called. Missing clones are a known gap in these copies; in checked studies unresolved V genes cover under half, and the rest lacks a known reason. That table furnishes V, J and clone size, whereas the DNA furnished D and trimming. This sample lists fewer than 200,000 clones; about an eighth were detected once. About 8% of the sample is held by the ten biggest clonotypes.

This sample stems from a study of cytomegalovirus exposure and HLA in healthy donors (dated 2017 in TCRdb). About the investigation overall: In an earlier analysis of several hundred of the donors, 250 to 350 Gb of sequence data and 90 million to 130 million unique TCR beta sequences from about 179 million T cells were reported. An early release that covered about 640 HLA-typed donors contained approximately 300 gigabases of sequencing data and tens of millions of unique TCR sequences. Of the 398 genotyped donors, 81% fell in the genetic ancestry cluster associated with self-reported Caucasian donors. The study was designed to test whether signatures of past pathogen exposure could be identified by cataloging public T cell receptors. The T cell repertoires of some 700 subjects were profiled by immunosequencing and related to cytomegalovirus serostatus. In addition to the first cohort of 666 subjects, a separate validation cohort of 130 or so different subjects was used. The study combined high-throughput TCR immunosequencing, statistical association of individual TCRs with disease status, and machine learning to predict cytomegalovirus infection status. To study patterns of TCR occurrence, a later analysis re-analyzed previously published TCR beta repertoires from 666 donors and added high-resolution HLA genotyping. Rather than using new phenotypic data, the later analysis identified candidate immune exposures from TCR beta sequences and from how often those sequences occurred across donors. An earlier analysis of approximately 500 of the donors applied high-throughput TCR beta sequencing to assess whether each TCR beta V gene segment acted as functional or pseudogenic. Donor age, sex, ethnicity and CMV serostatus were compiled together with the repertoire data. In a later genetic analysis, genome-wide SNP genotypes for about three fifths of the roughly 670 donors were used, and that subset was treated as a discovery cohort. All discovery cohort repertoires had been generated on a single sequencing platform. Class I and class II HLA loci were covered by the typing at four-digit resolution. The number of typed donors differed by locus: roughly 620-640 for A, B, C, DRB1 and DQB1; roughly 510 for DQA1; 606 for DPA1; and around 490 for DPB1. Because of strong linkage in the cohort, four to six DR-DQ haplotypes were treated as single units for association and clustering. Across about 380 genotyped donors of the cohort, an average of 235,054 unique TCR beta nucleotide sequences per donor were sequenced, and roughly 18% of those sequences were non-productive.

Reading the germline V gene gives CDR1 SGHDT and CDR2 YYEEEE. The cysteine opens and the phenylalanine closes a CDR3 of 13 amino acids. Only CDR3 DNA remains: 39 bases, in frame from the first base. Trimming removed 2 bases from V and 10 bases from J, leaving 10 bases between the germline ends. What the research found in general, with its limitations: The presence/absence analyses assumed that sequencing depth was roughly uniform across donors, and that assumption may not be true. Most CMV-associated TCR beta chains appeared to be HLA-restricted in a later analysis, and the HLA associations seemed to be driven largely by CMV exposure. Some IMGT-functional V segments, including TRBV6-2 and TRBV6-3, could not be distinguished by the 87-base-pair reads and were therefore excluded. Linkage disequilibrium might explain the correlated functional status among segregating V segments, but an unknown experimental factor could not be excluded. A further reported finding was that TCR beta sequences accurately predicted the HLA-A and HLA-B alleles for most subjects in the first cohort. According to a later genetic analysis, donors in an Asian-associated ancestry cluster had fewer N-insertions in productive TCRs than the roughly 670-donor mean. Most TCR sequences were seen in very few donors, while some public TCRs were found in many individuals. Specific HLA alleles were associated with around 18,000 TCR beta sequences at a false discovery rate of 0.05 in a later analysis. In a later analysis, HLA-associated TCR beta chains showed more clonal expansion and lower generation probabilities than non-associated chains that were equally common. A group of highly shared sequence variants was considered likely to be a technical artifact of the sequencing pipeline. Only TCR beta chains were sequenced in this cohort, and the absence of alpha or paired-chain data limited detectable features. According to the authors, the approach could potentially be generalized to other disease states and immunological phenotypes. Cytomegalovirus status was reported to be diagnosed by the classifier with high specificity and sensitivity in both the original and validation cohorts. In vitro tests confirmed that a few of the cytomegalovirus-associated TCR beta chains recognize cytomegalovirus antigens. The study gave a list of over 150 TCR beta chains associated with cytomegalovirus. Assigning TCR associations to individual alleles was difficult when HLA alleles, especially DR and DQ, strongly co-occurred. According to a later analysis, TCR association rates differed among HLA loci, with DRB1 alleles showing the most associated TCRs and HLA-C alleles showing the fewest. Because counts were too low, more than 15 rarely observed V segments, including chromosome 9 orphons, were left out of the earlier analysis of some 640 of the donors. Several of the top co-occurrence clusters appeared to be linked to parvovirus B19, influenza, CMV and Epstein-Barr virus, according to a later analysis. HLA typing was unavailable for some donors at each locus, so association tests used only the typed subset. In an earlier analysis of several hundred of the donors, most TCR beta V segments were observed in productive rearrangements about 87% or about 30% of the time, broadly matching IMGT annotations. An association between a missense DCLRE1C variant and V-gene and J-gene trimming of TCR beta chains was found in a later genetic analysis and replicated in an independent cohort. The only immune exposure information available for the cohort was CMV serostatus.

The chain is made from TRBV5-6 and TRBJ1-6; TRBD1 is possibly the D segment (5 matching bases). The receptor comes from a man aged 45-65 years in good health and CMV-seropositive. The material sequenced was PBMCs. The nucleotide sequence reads TGTGCCAGCAGCTTCGGGGGAGGCTCACCCCTCCACTTT. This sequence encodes CASSFGGGSPLHF.